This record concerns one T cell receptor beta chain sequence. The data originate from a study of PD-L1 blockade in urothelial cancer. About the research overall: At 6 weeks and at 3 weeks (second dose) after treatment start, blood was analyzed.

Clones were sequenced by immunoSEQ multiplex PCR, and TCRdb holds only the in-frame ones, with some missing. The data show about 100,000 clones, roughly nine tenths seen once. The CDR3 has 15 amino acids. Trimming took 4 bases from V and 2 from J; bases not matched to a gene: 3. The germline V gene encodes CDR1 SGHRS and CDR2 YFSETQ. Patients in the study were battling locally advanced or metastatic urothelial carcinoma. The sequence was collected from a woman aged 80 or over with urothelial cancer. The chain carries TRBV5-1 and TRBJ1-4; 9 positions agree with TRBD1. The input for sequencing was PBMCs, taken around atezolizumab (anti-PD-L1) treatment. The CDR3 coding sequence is TGCGCCAGCAGCGGCGGGACAGGGACTAATGAAAAACTGTTTTTT. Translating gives CASSGGTGTNEKLFF.